What follows are 12 T cell receptor beta chains derived from one specimen sequenced in a study of T cell responses to AZD1222 COVID-19 vaccine. The method was immunoSEQ multiplex PCR; TCRdb's version includes in-frame clones alone and lacks a portion of them. The data contain 95,000 to 150,000 clones, over 85% of them singletons. The sample was peripheral blood, taken on day 0 of AZD1222 vaccination. The receptors come from an adult in good health.

The chain links TRBV3-1 (or the pseudogene TRBV3-2) to TRBJ1-5; D is uncertain. Trimming removed 4 bases at V and 2 bases at J, with 6 bases between. The CDR3 is made up of 13 amino acids. CDR1 is LGHDT and CDR2 is YNNKEL in the germline V gene (reference sequence). Here the CDR3 reads CASSPPGNQPQHF. The CDR3 coding sequence is TGTGCCAGCAGCCCACCTGGCAATCAGCCCCAGCATTTT.

In DNA form, the CDR3 reads TGTGCCAGCAGCAGATCCGGGACGGGACCCAATGAGCAGTTCTTC. It translates to CASSRSGTGPNEQFF. The chain uses TRBV6-5 and TRBJ2-1; D is possibly TRBD1 or TRBD2 (5 bases each). The CDR3 is 15 residues long. CDR1 and CDR2 from the germline V gene are MNHEY and SVGAGI. Trimming took off 6 bases at V and 6 bases at J, with 18 bases between the two ends.

The CDR3 DNA reads TGTGCCAGCAGCCCTCTAGGGGGGTCCACAGATACGCAGTATTTT. It specifies CASSPLGGSTDTQYF. The genes are TRBV7-6 and TRBJ2-3; D is tentatively TRBD1 or TRBD2 (6 bases each). Trimming removed 5 bases from V and 2 bases from J, with 14 bases in between. This CDR3 has 15 residues. Germline CDR1 is SGHVS and CDR2 is FNYEAQ.

The CDR3 sequence: CASSEMGTGANSGNTIYF. CDR3 bases: TGCGCCAGCAGTGAGATGGGGACAGGCGCCAACTCTGGAAACACCATATATTTT. This chain uses TRBV10-2 with TRBJ1-3; 8 bases fit TRBD1. Trimming at V came to 2 bases and at J to 0 bases, leaving 9 bases not matched to a gene. The CDR3 runs to 18 residues. Germline CDR1 and CDR2: WSHSY and SAAADI.

The V gene is TRBV23-1, the J gene TRBJ1-5; D gene unclear. TRBV23-1 counts as an open reading frame of uncertain function. The ends were cut back, 3 bases at V and 3 bases at J, with 18 bases in the middle. This CDR3 contains 17 residues. CDR3 loop: CASSQTPSQRNNQPQHF. CDR3 DNA: TGCGCCAGCAGTCAGACCCCCTCACAGCGGAACAATCAGCCCCAGCATTTT.

This clone was found once. The chain couples TRBV12-3 or TRBV12-4 to TRBJ1-5, with 8 positions matching TRBD1. With 6 bases clipped from V and 4 bases from J, the junction kept 2 bases outside the gene matches. This CDR3 is built from 13 residues. The CDR3 region has the DNA TGTGCCAGCAGCAGGACAGGGAATCAGCCCCAGCATTTT. The encoded protein is CASSRTGNQPQHF.

V usage is TRBV5-1 and J usage is TRBJ1-6, with 7 bases matching TRBD1. The germline V gene encodes CDR1 SGHRS and CDR2 YFSETQ. The CDR3 is 15 amino acids. V gave up 3 bases and J gave up 9 bases; unmatched junction bases: 9. In nucleotides, the CDR3 is TGCGCCAGCAGCTATTCACAGGGGCTGGGTTCACCCCTCCACTTT. Translated: CASSYSQGLGSPLHF.

This clone was counted once. This chain joins TRBV7-8 and TRBJ1-2; D remains ambiguous. V gave up 1 base and J gave up 1 base, with 4 bases separating them. CDR1 and CDR2 (germline): SGHVS, FQNEAQ. This CDR3 comprises 13 residues. CDR3 protein: CASSLVGNYGYTF. In DNA, the CDR3 is TGTGCCAGCAGCTTAGTGGGTAACTATGGCTACACCTTC.

This clone was seen once. The rearrangement joins TRBV5-6 to TRBJ2-5; D assignment may be TRBD1 or TRBD2 (5 bases each). The CDR3 has 14 residues. The germline V gene encodes CDR1 SGHDT and CDR2 YYEEEE. V lost 2 bases and J lost 5, with 13 bases in between. CDR3 protein: CASSFFGALETQYF. In DNA, the CDR3 is TGTGCCAGCAGCTTCTTCGGGGCCCTCGAGACCCAGTACTTC.

This chain joins TRBV27 and TRBJ1-6, with D unclear. V dropped 5 bases and J dropped 7 bases, with 9 bases sitting between them. Germline V gene sequence: CDR1 MNHEY, CDR2 SMNVEV (reference sequence). The CDR3 length is 13 residues. As DNA, the CDR3 is TGTGCCAGCAGTCCCCAGAACAATTCACCCCTCCACTTT. It translates to CASSPQNNSPLHF.

V gene TRBV28 combines with J gene TRBJ2-7, with 9 bases identical to TRBD1. The germline V gene encodes CDR1 MDHEN and CDR2 SYDVKM. The CDR3 is made up of 13 amino acids. V lost 6 bases, J lost 2 bases, and 2 bases stayed unmatched. The CDR3 region is CASRGTGPYEQYF. Here the CDR3 DNA reads TGTGCCAGCAGAGGGACAGGGCCCTACGAGCAGTACTTC.

The V call is TRBV18, the J call TRBJ1-1; D unclear. The CDR3 consists of 13 residues. Looked up from germline, CDR1 is KGHSH and CDR2 is LQKENI. V lost 3 bases and J 3 bases, leaving 8 bases between the germline ends. CDR3 nucleotides: TGTGCCAGCTCACCGGGAGAGGACACTGAAGCTTTCTTT. This encodes CASSPGEDTEAFF.